This T cell receptor beta chain was sequenced in a study of blood T cells in healthy people across ages. Broader study findings: Getting older went along with TCR beta diversity per million T cells dropping roughly linearly. Using unsorted PBMCs precluded a conclusive naive versus antigen-experienced comparison.

About this clonotype: Its antigen is not identified.

Per-sample yields of isolated PBMCs were at least 6 million. Alongside a J-beta primer mix, a sample-barcoded 5' primer served in a second PCR lasting roughly 7 to 12 cycles. A tag from a template-switch adaptor with 12 random nucleotides marked each cDNA molecule. TCRdb ran MiXCR on the 5' RACE reads and lists one entry per CDR3 protein. The sample gives some 900,000 distinct CDR3 sequences, 48% of which show up once; roughly 13% is in the top ten. In germline, CDR1 is LGHNA, CDR2 YSLEER. The CDR3 covers 15 residues. With 4 bases removed from V and 5 bases from J, the gap between germline ends came to 18 bases.

The sample taken for sequencing was blood. The chain employs TRBV4-3 and TRBJ2-7; perhaps D is TRBD1 or TRBD2 (6 bases each). This clonotype was obtained from a young man in good health. The CDR3: CASSPLEGGANEQYF. CDR3 sequence (DNA): TGCGCCAGCAGCCCCTTAGAGGGGGGCGCTAACGAGCAGTACTTC.